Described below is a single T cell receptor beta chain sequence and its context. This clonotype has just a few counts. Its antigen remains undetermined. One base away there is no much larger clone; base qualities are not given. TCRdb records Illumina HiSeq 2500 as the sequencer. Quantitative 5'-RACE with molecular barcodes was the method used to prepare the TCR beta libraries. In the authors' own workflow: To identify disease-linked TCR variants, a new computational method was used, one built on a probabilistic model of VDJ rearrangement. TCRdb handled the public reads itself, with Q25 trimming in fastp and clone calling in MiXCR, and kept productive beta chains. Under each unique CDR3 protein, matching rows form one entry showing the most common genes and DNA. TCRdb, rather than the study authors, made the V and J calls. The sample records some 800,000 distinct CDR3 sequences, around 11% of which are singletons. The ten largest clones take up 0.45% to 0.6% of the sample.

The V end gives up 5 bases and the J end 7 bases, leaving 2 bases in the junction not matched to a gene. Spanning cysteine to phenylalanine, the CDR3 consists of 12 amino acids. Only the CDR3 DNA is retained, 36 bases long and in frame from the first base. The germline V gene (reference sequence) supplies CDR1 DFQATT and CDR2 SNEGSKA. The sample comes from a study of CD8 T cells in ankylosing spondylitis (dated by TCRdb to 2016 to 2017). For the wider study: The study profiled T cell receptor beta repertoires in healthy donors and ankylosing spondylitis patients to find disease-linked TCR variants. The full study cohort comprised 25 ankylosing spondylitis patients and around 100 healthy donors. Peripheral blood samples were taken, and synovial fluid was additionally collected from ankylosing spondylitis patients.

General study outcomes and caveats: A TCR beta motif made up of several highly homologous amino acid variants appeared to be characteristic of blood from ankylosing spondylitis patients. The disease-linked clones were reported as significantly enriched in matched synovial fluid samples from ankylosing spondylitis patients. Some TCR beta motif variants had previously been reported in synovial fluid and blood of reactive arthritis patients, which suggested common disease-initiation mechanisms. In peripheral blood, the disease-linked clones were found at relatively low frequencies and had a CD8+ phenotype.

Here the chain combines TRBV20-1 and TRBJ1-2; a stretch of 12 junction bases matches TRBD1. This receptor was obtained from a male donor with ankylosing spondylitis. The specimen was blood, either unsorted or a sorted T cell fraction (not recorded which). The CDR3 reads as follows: CSAGTGGFGYTF. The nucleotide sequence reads TGCAGTGCTGGGACAGGGGGCTTTGGCTACACCTTC.